This T cell receptor (beta chain) originates from a study of T cell responses to AZD1222 COVID-19 vaccine. Regarding the study as a whole: Once two AZD1222 doses were given, Spike-specific TCR breadth and depth went up. Dominant CD4 TCR responses targeted spike regions 160-218 and 743-854. Repertoire sampling happened only post peak T cell response. Clonal diversity was possibly underestimated, and white British individuals and females predominated among donors.

There are a few counts of this clone. Its antigen is not known. Here immunoSEQ multiplex PCR was the method, and the copy in TCRdb shows in-frame clones only, minus some. The profile shows 130,000 to 150,000 clones, around 88% of them singletons. CDR1 is MNHEY and CDR2 is SVGAGI in the germline V gene. This CDR3 contains 13 residues. V was pared by 8 bases and J by 2 bases, with 6 bases of the junction left unmatched. The starting material was peripheral blood, obtained on day 0 of MenACWY control vaccination. The chain is built from TRBV6-5 and TRBJ2-7; 7 bases line up with TRBD1. This TCR was sampled from an adult in good health. In nucleotides, the CDR3 is TGTGCCAGCGGTCAGGGGGATACCTACGAGCAGTACTTC. Encoded protein: CASGQGDTYEQYF.